Each of the 25 T cell receptor beta chains below was sequenced from the same sample in a study of CD8+ T cells in alopecia areata. cDNA reverse transcribed from extracted RNA served as the sequencing template. The repertoire was sequenced with immunoSEQ multiplex PCR; TCRdb's copy has only in-frame clones and lacks some. The sample lists approximately 150,000 clones, roughly 70% occurring once. Sequenced material: CD8+ T cells sorted from blood, taken at week 0. These receptors were obtained from a human donor with alopecia areata.

This clone was picked up a small number of times. This sequence joins TRBV7-9 and TRBJ1-4; D is undetermined. From germline, CDR1 is SEHNR and CDR2 FQNEAQ (reference sequence). The CDR3 runs to 16 residues. V lost 5 bases and J 8 bases, leaving 21 bases between the germline ends. The CDR3 DNA is TGTGCCAGCAGCCCAAGAAGGGCTTCTACAGAGGAAAAACTGTTTTTT. As protein: CASSPRRASTEEKLFF.

This chain connects TRBV5-1 to TRBJ2-2; D uncertain. Germline V gives CDR1 SGHRS, CDR2 YFSETQ. V lost 2 bases, J lost 7 bases, and 3 bases lay in between. The CDR3 length is 11 residues. The CDR3 spells CASSFDGELFF. The CDR3 bases are TGCGCCAGCAGCTTTGACGGGGAGCTGTTTTTT.

This clone was detected a few times. The chain recombines TRBV29-1 with TRBJ1-2, with D possibly matching TRBD1 (6 bases). Germline CDR1 and CDR2: SQVTM and ANQGSEA. There are 15 residues in the CDR3. Deletions cut 7 bases from V and 4 bases from J, with 22 bases between. As DNA, the CDR3 is TGCAGCGGGGCGGGAGCGGAAGAACAGGGCTATGGCTACACCTTC. This sequence encodes CSGAGAEEQGYGYTF.

The table lists this clone with a count of one. V is TRBV13 and J is TRBJ2-2, with 8 positions matching TRBD1. V trimming: 5 bases; J trimming: 5 bases; junction bases outside the gene matches: 1. The germline CDR1 and CDR2 sequences are PRHDT and FYEKMQ (reference sequence). The CDR3 has 13 residues. The CDR3 DNA is TGTGCCAGCAGCGGACAGGGAACCGGGGAGCTGTTTTTT. Residues: CASSGQGTGELFF.

The DNA for the CDR3 is TGTGCTAGTGCCGATACTCTAAAGGCCAAAAACATTCAGTACTTC. It codes for CASADTLKAKNIQYF. The chain is built from TRBV12-5 and TRBJ2-4; no clear D. Germline CDR1 LGHNT, CDR2 FRNRAP. The CDR3 totals 15 residues. Trimming left V 7 bases short and J 1 base short, with 14 bases between.

This chain uses TRBV27 with TRBJ1-5; no reliable D call. Germline values: CDR1 MNHEY, CDR2 SMNVEV (reference sequence). With 0 bases removed from V and 7 bases from J, the gap between germline ends came to 10 bases. CDR3 size: 14 residues. CDR3: CASSLSGMGQPQHF. As DNA, the CDR3 is TGTGCCAGCAGTTTATCAGGAATGGGCCAGCCCCAGCATTTT.

The chain is built from TRBV30 and TRBJ2-5; TRBD2 matches 7 bases. This CDR3 comprises 14 residues. CDR1 is GTSNPN, CDR2 SVGIG, per germline (reference sequence). The ends lost 4 bases at V and 5 bases at J; junction bases unmatched: 10. The CDR3 sequence is CAWMPWDSGETQYF. CDR3 in DNA: TGTGCCTGGATGCCGTGGGATAGCGGGGAGACCCAGTACTTC. The entire variable domain, with the rest obtained from reference TRBV30 and TRBJ2-5, is as follows: SQTIHQWPATLVQPVGSPLSLECTVEGTSNPNLYWYRQAAGRGLQLLFYSVGIGQISSEVPQNLSASRPQDRQFILSSKKLLLSDSGFYLCAWMPWDSGETQYFGPGTRLLVL.

The rearrangement links TRBV6-5 to TRBJ2-5; D unclear. Per germline, CDR1 MNHEY and CDR2 SVGAGI. The CDR3 contains 14 residues. Trimming removed 5 bases from V and 1 base from J, with 11 bases in between. As DNA, the CDR3 is TGTGCCAGCAGTGACCAGACCCTCCAAGAGACCCAGTACTTC. Amino acid sequence: CASSDQTLQETQYF.

J is TRBJ1-2 and V is TRBV5-1; D gene unclear. This CDR3 has 15 residues. Trimming shortened V by 0 bases and J by 3 bases, and 12 bases separated the two germline ends. Germline assignment: CDR1 SGHRS and CDR2 YFSETQ. CDR3 protein: CASSLVDGDYYGYTF. In DNA form, the CDR3 reads TGCGCCAGCAGCTTGGTAGATGGCGATTACTATGGCTACACCTTC.

V gene TRBV5-1 combines with J gene TRBJ1-1; 9 bases match TRBD1. Per the germline V gene, CDR1 is SGHRS and CDR2 is YFSETQ. The CDR3 runs to 15 residues. The J segment lost 7 bases and the V segment lost 1 base, leaving 8 bases of the junction unmatched. CDR3 sequence: CASSLWTGAPFEAFF. CDR3 DNA sequence: TGCGCCAGCAGCTTGTGGACAGGGGCGCCATTTGAAGCTTTCTTT.

The J gene is TRBJ2-5, the V gene TRBV25-1; D perhaps matches TRBD2 (5 bases). Germline CDR1 MGHDK, CDR2 SYGVNS. Deletions cut 3 bases from V and 10 bases from J, with 15 bases between. This CDR3 has 13 amino acids. The CDR3 reads CASSDNLLSGQYF. The CDR3 DNA sequence: TGTGCCAGCAGTGACAACCTTCTGAGCGGCCAGTACTTC. The full variable domain, completed using reference TRBV25-1 and TRBJ2-5, is EADIYQTPRYLVIGTGKKITLECSQTMGHDKMYWYQQDPGMELHLIHYSYGVNSTEKGDLSSESTVSRIRTEHFPLTLESARPSHTSQYLCASSDNLLSGQYFGPGTRLLVL.

This chain uses TRBV4-2 with TRBJ2-1; D assignment may be TRBD1 or TRBD2 (6 bases each). The CDR3 is made up of 16 amino acids. Trimming took 0 bases from V and 2 from J, leaving 11 bases between them. The germline CDR1 and CDR2 sequences are LGHNA and YNFKEQ. Written as DNA, the CDR3 is TGTGCCAGCAGCCAAGAAAGGGGGGCCGCCTACAATGAGCAGTTCTTC. As protein: CASSQERGAAYNEQFF.

This clone was counted a few times. The chain recombines TRBV29-1 with TRBJ1-2, with 9 bases matching TRBD1. In germline, CDR1 is SQVTM, CDR2 ANQGSEA. Losses at the gene ends were 6 bases for V and 5 bases for J; bases not matched to a gene: 10. The CDR3 covers 14 residues. This chain's CDR3 is CSVAPDRGVYGYTF. The CDR3 DNA follows: TGCAGCGTCGCCCCGGACAGGGGAGTTTATGGCTACACCTTC.

This clone was seen only a few times. This chain links TRBV2 with TRBJ2-2; 7 bases agree with TRBD2. Germline lookup yields CDR1 SNHLY and CDR2 FYNNEI. The CDR3 covers 16 residues. V was clipped by 6 bases and J by 1 base; unmatched bases: 8. CDR3 DNA: TGTGCCAGCAGCCCCCCAGGCGGGGGGAACACCGGGGAGCTGTTTTTT. This gives the protein CASSPPGGGNTGELFF.

The CDR3 nucleotides are TGTGCCAGCAGCTTAGGGGAGCGCGAGCAGTACTTC. This sequence encodes CASSLGEREQYF. The V gene is TRBV7-9, the J gene TRBJ2-7; D is possibly TRBD2 (5 bases). The CDR3 is made up of 12 amino acids. Germline V gene lookup returns CDR1 SEHNR and CDR2 FQNEAQ (reference sequence). Deletions cut 1 base from V and 6 bases from J, with 7 bases between.

V and J are TRBV5-1 and TRBJ2-1; 12 nucleotides match TRBD1. There are 17 residues in the CDR3. Germline CDR1 is SGHRS and CDR2 is YFSETQ. Trimming cost V 2 bases and J 8 bases; bases outside gene matches: 11. The CDR3 is CASSLWGPGQGADEQFF. The CDR3 DNA reads as TGCGCCAGCAGCTTATGGGGACCGGGACAGGGGGCCGATGAGCAGTTCTTC.

This clone was recorded once. The rearrangement uses TRBV14 and TRBJ1-2, with 8 nucleotides matching TRBD1. With 6 bases clipped from V and 3 bases from J, the junction kept 3 bases outside the gene matches. The CDR3 length is 13 residues. The germline V gene has CDR1 SGHDN and CDR2 FVKESK. CDR3 nucleotide sequence: TGTGCCAGCAGGCCGACAGGGGACTATGGCTACACCTTC. It is translated as CASRPTGDYGYTF.

This clone was detected a few times. The chain joins TRBV5-1 to TRBJ2-7; TRBD1 matches 11 bases. This CDR3 spans 17 amino acids. Germline V CDR1 and CDR2: SGHRS, YFSETQ. Trimming took 7 bases from V and 3 from J; bases not matched to a gene: 15. CDR3 residues: CASGMNPGQGVLYEQYF. The CDR3 DNA follows: TGCGCCAGCGGCATGAATCCGGGACAGGGGGTACTCTACGAGCAGTACTTC. The whole variable domain, remainder taken from reference TRBV5-1 and TRBJ2-7, is KAGVTQTPRYLIKTRGQQVTLSCSPISGHRSVSWYQQTPGQGLQFLFEYFSETQRNKGNFPGRFSGRQFSNSRSEMNVSTLELGDSALYLCASGMNPGQGVLYEQYFGPGTRLTVT.

V gene TRBV4-1 combines with J gene TRBJ2-7; D remains unclear. Germline V CDR1 and CDR2: MGHRA, YSYEKL. Trimming left V 1 base short and J 0 bases short, with 13 bases between. This CDR3 spans 16 amino acids. This CDR3 is CASSQVGSGFSYEQYF. CDR3 bases: TGCGCCAGCAGCCAAGTTGGGTCTGGGTTCTCCTACGAGCAGTACTTC.

The rearrangement links TRBV19 to TRBJ2-7; D not certain. The CDR3 runs 13 residues. Trimming stripped 6 bases from V and 3 bases from J, with 12 bases between. CDR1 is LNHDA and CDR2 is SQIVND in the germline V gene (reference sequence). In nucleotides, the CDR3 is TGTGCCAGTAGCATAAGGCCCCACTACGAGCAGTACTTC. Amino acid sequence: CASSIRPHYEQYF.

CDR3 nucleotide sequence: TGTGCCAGCAGCTTAGGAGGCAGGGTTTACGGCGAGCAGTACTTC. Translated, it gives CASSLGGRVYGEQYF. The chain uses TRBV7-8 and TRBJ2-7, with D tentatively TRBD1 (5 bases). Per germline, CDR1 SGHVS and CDR2 FQNEAQ. V dropped 1 base and J dropped 6 bases, with 16 bases sitting between them. The length of the CDR3 is 15 residues.

CDR3 sequence (DNA): TGCGCCAGCAGCCTTAGACACTCTTGGGAGACAGATACGCAGTATTTT. Translation gives CASSLRHSWETDTQYF. V and J are TRBV4-1 and TRBJ2-3, with TRBD2 as a possible D gene (5 bases). V was clipped by 4 bases and J by 3 bases, with 17 bases between them. CDR3 length: 16 amino acids. Germline V gene lookup returns CDR1 MGHRA and CDR2 YSYEKL.

CDR3 sequence (DNA): TGTGCCACCAGCGAGGACGTTAGCAATCAGCCCCAGCATTTT. Translated, it gives CATSEDVSNQPQHF. V gene TRBV15 combines with J gene TRBJ1-5; D ambiguous. CDR3 length equals 14 residues. V gave up 5 bases and J gave up 0 bases, with 8 bases separating them. Germline V lookup: CDR1 LNHNV, CDR2 YYDKDF (reference sequence).

The chain combines TRBV7-9 with TRBJ1-3, with a tentative D call TRBD1 (6 bases). Germline V CDR1 and CDR2: SEHNR, FQNEAQ (reference sequence). Trimming left V 2 bases short and J 4 bases short, with 18 bases between. This CDR3 is built from 17 residues. CDR3 nucleotides: TGTGCCAGCAGCTTACCTCTTTCAGGGGCCGAAGGAAACACCATATATTTT. Its translation is CASSLPLSGAEGNTIYF.

The chain combines TRBV29-1 with TRBJ2-7; tentatively, D is TRBD1 (6 bases). CDR3 length equals 11 residues. Trimming shortened V by 6 bases and J by 7 bases, and 13 bases separated the two germline ends. Germline CDR1 SQVTM, CDR2 ANQGSEA. The CDR3 DNA reads as TGCAGCGTCGAGGGGGTCCGGGAGCAGTACTTC. Residues: CSVEGVREQYF.